This T cell receptor (beta chain) derives from a study of human T cells and chemical hapten exposure. Study-level background: Variability of per-sample TCR yields stemmed mainly from small differences in pooled library volume.

Unique molecular identifiers were attached to individual cDNA molecules within the library. TCRdb fed the RACE reads into MiXCR, producing one record per CDR3 protein. The table has tens of thousands of distinct CDR3 sequences, around 9.9% seen once. The time point: pre-sensitization, week 0. Regarding treatment: therapeutic diphenylcyclopropenone sensitization with weekly scalp DPC. Blood collection took place prior to placing each patch test. J gave up 1 base and V 4 bases, and 7 bases lay outside the gene matches. Germline V gene lookup returns CDR1 SGDLS and CDR2 YYNGEE. The CDR3 has 16 residues. V is TRBV9 and J is TRBJ2-2; 7 bases are shared with TRBD1. The sample was whole blood, taken in connection with sensitization to the hapten diphenylcyclopropenone (DPC). This TCR was recovered from a woman in her forties or fifties with alopecia areata. Some clones in this sample may be carry-over from other donors' samples. CDR3 DNA: TGTGCCAGCAGCCCCGCTTGGACAGGGAACACCGGGGAGCTGTTTTTT. This encodes CASSPAWTGNTGELFF.